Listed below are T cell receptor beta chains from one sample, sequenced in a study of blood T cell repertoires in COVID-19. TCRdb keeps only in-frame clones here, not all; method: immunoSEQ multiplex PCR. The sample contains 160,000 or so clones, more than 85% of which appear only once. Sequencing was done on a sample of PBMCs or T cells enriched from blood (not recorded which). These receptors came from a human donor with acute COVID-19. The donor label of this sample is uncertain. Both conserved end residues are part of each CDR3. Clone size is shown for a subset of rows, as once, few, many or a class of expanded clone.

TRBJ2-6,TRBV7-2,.,CASRPGGSGGANVLTF
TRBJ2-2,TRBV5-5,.,CASSASANTGELFF
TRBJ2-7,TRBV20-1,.,CSARQHYEQYF
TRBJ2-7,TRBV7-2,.,CASSLSSRPSYEQYF
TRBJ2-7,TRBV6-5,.,CATGTGAVEQYF
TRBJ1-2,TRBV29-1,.,CSVVGTGNGYTF
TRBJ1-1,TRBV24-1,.,CATSGEDRSEAFF
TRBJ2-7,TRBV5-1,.,CASRLLLNRGENEQYF
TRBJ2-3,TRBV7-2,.,CASSLFLAGDTQYF
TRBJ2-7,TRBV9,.,CASSTTGGHEQYF
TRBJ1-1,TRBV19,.,CASSSQGNTEAFF
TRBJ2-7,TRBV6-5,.,CASSWGQGAYEQYF
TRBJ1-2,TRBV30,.,CAWSLQWTGDNYGYTF
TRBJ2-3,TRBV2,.,CASSYSRLGDTQYF
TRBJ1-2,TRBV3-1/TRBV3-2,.,CASSQDIGSGYTF
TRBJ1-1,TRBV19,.,CASGHWGDTEAFF
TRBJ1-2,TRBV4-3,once,CASSQDVSFANYGYTF
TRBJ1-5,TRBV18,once,CASSPRTGYSNQPQHF
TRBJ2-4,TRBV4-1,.,CASSQEQGIKNIQYF
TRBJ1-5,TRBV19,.,CASSIPRGQGAGSGQPQHF
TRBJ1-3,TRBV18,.,CASSPQGGPENTIYF
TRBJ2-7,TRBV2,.,CASQSGQLSYEQYF
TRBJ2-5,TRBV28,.,CASSFGTGVRETQYF
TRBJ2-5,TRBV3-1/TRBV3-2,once,CASSQEAGGGAGQETQYF
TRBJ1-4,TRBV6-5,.,CATCPGASEKLFF
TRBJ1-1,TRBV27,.,CASSPGTGGQTEAFF
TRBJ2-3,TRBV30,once,CAWRGDTSTDTQYF
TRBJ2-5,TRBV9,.,CASSRLAGYQETQYF
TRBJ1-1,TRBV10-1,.,CASRSDRAPRCTEAFF
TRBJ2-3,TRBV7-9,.,CASSLGQGRTDTQYF
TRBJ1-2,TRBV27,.,CASSRSGTGIYGYTF
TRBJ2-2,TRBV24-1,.,CATSDPDKPTGELFF
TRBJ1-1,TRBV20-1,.,CSGHLNTEAFF
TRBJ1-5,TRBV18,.,CASSGGGTVGNQPQHF
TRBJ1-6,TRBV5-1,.,CASSLDRDSYNSPLHF
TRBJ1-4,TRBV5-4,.,CASSLWTDSVEKLFF
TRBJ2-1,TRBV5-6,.,CASNSAGMNEQFF
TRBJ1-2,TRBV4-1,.,CASSQLQGGGYTF
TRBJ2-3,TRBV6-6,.,CASSPRLAGTGDTQYF
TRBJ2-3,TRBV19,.,CASSIGRGLAGDTQYF
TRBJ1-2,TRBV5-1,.,CASSLGLNYGYTF
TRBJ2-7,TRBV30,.,CAIRGRNEQYF
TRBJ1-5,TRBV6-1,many,CASSEGQFSNQPQHF
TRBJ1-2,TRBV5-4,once,CASSLDGTGNYGYTF
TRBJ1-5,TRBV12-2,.,CARGTGSLLQYAQPQHF
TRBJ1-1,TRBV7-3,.,CASSWDRYTEAFF
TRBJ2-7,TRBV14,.,CASSQLGQNLYEQYF
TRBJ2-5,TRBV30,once,CAWTPAEQETQYF
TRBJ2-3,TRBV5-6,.,CASSWWSSGGPHGVDTQYF
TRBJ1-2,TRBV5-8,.,CASSLDRASYGYTF
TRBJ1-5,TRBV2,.,CASSQQGASNQPQHF
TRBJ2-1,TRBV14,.,CASSQDVGRLEGEQFF
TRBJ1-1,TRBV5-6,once,CASSLSVEAFF
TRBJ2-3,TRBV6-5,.,CASGGTLLTDTQYF
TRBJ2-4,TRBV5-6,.,CASSGAASPLAKNIQYF
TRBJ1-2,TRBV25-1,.,CASSEPGRPKDGYTF
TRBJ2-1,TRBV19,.,CASSIPYNEQFF
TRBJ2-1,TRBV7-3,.,CASSSYSGGARDEQFF
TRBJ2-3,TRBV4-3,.,CASSPRGAGTDTQYF
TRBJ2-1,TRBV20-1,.,CSASDLAGGSYNEQFF